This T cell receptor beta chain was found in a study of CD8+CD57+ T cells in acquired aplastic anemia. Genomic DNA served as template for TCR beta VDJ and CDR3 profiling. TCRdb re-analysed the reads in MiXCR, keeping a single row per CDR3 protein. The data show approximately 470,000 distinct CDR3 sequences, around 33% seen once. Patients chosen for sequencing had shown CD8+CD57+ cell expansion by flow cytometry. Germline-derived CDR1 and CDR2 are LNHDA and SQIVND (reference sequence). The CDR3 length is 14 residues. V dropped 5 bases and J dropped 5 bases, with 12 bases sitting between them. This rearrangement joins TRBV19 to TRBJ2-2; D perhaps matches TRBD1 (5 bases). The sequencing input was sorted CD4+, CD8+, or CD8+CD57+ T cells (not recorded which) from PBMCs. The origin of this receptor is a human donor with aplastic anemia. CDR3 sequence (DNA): TGTGCCAGTAGTTCCCAAGGGGTTACCGGGGAGCTGTTTTTT. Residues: CASSSQGVTGELFF.